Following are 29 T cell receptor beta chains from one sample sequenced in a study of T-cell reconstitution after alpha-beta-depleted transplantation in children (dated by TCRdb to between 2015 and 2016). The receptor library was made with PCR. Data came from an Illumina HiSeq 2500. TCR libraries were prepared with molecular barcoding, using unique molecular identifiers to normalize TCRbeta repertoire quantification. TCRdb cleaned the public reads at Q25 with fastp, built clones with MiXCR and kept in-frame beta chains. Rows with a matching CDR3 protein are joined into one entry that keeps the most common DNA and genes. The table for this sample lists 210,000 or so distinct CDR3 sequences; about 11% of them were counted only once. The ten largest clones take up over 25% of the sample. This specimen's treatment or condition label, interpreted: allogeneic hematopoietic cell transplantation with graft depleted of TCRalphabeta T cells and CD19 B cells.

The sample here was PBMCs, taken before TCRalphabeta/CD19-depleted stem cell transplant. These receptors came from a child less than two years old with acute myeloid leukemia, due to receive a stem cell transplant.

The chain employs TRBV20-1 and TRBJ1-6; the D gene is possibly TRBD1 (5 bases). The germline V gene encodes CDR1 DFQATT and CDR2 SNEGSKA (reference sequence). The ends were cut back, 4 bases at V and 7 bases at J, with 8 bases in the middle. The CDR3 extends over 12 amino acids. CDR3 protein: CSATGGNSPLHF. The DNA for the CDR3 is TGCAGTGCTACGGGGGGGAATTCACCCCTCCACTTT.

The CDR3 DNA follows: TGTGCCAGTAGTCCGGGGGAGAGGACTGGGGCCAACGTCCTGACTTTC. This encodes CASSPGERTGANVLTF. The chain employs TRBV19 and TRBJ2-6, with a tentative D call TRBD2 (6 bases). Per the germline V gene, CDR1 is LNHDA and CDR2 is SQIVND (reference sequence). The CDR3 extends over 16 amino acids. The V end lost 5 bases, the J end lost 2 bases, and 13 bases lay between the germline ends.

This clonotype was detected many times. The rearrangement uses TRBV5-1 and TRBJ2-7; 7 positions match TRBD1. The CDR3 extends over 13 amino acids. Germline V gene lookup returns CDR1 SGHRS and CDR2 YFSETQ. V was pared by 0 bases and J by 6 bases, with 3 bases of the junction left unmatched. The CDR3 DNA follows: TGCGCCAGCAGCTTGGATCAGGGGGTCGAGCAGTACTTC. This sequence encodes CASSLDQGVEQYF.

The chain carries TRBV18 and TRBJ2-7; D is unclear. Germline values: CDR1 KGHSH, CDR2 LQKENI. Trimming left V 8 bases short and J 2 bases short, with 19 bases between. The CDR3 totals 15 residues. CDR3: CASKTSQSRTYEQYF. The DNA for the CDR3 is TGTGCCAGCAAAACGTCACAGAGCCGAACCTACGAGCAGTACTTC.

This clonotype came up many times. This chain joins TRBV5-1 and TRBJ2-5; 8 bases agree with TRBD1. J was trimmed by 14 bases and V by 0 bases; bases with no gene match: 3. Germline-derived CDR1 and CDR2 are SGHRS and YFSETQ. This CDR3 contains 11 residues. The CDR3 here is CASSLGQGIYF. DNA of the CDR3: TGCGCCAGCAGCTTGGGACAGGGGATATACTTC.

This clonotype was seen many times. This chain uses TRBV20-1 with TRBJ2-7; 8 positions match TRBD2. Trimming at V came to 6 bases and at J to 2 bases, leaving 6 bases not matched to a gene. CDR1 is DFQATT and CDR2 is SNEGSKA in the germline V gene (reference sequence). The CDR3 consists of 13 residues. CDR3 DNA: TGCAGTGCCCCACGGGAGGGGACCTACGAGCAGTACTTC. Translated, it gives CSAPREGTYEQYF.

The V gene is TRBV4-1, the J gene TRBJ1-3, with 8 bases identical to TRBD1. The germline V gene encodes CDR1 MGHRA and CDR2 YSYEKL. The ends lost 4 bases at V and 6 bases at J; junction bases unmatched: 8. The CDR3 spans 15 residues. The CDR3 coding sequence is TGCGCCAGCAGCCTGCCGACAGGGGCGGAAAACACCATATATTTT. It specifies CASSLPTGAENTIYF.

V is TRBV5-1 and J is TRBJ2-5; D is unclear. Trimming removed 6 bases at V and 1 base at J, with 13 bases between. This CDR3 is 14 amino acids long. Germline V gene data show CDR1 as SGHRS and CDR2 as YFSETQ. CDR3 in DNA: TGCGCCAGCACCCAAGGGCCGTCCCAAGAGACCCAGTACTTC. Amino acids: CASTQGPSQETQYF.

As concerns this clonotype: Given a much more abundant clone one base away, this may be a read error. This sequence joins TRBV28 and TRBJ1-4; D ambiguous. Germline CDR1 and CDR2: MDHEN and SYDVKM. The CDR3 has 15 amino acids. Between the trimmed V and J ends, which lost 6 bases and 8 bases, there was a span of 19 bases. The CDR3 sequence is CASSPYSGSGEKLFF. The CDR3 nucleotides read TGTGCCAGCAGCCCCTACAGCGGGAGCGGGGAAAAACTGTTTTTT.

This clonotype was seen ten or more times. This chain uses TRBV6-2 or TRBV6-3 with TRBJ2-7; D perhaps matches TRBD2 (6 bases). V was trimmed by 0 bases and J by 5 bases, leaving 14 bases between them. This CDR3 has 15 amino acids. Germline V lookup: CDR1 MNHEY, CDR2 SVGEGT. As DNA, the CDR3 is TGTGCCAGCAGTTACTCGTGGCGGGATTGGAACGAGCAGTACTTC. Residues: CASSYSWRDWNEQYF.

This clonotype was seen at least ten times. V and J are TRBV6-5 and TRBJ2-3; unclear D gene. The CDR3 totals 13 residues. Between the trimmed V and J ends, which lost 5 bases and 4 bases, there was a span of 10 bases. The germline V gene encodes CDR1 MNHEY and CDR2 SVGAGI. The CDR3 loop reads CASSNRPSDTQYF. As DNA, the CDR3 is TGTGCCAGCAGTAACCGACCGTCAGATACGCAGTATTTT.

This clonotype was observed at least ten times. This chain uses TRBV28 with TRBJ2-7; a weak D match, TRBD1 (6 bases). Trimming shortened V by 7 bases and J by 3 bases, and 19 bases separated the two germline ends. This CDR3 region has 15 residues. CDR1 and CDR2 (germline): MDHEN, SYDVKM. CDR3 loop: CASTTVRGNHYEQYF. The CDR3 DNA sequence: TGTGCCAGCACCACAGTTAGGGGGAACCACTACGAGCAGTACTTC.

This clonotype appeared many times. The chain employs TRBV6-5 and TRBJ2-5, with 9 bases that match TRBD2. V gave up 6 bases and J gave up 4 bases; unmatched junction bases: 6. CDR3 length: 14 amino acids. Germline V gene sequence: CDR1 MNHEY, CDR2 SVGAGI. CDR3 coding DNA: TGTGCCAGCAGGTTAGCGGGAGAGGTAGAGACCCAGTACTTC. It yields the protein CASRLAGEVETQYF.

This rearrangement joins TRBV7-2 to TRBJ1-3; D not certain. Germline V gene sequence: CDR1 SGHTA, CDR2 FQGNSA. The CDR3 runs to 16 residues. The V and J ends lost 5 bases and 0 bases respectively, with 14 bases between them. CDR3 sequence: CASSLKASNSGNTIYF. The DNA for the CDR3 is TGTGCCAGCAGCCTCAAGGCCTCCAACTCTGGAAACACCATATATTTT. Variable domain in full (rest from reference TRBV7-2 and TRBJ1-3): GAGVSQSPSNKVTEKGKDVELRCDPISGHTALYWYRQSLGQGLEFLIYFQGNSAPDKSGLPSDRFSAERTGGSVSTLTIQRTQQEDSAVYLCASSLKASNSGNTIYFGEGSWLTVV.

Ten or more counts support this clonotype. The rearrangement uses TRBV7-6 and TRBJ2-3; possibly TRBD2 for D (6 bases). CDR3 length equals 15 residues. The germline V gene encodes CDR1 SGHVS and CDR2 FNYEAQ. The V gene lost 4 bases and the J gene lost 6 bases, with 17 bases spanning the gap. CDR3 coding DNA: TGTGCCAGCAGCTCCACTAGCTCCTCAGCCGATACGCAGTATTTT. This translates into CASSSTSSSADTQYF.

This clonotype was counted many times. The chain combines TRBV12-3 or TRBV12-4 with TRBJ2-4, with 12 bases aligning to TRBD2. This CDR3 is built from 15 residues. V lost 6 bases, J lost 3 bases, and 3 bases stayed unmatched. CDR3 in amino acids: CASSRLAGVKNIQYF. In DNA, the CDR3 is TGTGCCAGCAGCCGACTAGCGGGGGTCAAAAACATTCAGTACTTC.

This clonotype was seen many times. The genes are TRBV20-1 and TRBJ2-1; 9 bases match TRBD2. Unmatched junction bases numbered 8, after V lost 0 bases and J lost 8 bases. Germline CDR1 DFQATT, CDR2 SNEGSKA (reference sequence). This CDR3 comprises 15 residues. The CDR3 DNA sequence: TGCAGTGCTAGAGATCCACTAGCGGGCGGGCATGAGCAGTTCTTC. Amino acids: CSARDPLAGGHEQFF.

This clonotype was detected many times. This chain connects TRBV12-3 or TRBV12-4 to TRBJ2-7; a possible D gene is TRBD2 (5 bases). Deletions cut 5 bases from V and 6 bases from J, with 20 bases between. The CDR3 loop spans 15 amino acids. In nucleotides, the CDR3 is TGTGCCAGCAGTCTAACCCCTCCGGAGGAAGGCGAGCAGTACTTC. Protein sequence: CASSLTPPEEGEQYF.

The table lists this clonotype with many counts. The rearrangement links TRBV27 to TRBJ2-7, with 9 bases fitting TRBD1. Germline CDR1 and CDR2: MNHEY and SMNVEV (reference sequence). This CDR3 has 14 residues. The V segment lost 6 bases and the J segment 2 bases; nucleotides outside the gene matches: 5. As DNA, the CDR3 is TGTGCCAGCAGGGGGACAGGGATCCCCTACGAGCAGTACTTC. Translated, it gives CASRGTGIPYEQYF.

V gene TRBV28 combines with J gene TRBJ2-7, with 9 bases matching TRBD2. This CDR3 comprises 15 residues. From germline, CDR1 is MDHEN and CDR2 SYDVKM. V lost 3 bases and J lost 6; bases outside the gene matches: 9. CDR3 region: CASSFPRGRVSEQYF. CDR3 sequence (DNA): TGTGCCAGCAGTTTCCCCCGCGGGAGGGTGAGCGAGCAGTACTTC. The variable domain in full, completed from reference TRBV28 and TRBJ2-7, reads DVKVTQSSRYLVKRTGEKVFLECVQDMDHENMFWYRQDPGLGLRLIYFSYDVKMKEKGDIPEGYSVSREKKERFSLILESASTNQTSMYLCASSFPRGRVSEQYFGPGTRLTVT.

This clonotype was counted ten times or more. The DNA of the CDR3 is TGTGCCAGCAGCTTACAGGGTGTCCACGAGCAGTACTTC. As protein: CASSLQGVHEQYF. This rearrangement joins TRBV5-4 to TRBJ2-7; D might be TRBD1 (6 bases). The V and J ends lost 2 bases and 5 bases respectively, with 11 bases between them. The CDR3 extends over 13 amino acids. CDR1 and CDR2 from the germline V gene are SGHNT and YYREEE (reference sequence).

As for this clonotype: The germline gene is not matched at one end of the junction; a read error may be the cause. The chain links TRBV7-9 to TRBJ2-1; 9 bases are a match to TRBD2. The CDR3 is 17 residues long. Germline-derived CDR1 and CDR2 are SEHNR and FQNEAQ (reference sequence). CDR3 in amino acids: CAGSLGTSGGTYNEQFF. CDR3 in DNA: TGTGCCGGCAGCTTGGGGACCAGCGGGGGGACCTACAATGAGCAGTTCTTC.

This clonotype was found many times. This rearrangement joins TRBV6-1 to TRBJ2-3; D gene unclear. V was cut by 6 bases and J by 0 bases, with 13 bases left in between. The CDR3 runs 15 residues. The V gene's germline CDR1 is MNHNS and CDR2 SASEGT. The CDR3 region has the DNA TGTGCCAGCAGCCTCCAGGAGCCTAGCACAGATACGCAGTATTTT. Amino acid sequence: CASSLQEPSTDTQYF.

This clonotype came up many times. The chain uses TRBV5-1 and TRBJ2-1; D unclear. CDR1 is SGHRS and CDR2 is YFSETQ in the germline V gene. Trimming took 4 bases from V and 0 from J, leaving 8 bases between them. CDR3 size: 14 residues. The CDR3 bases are TGCGCCAGCAGCCCTATGGGCTCCTACAATGAGCAGTTCTTC. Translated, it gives CASSPMGSYNEQFF.

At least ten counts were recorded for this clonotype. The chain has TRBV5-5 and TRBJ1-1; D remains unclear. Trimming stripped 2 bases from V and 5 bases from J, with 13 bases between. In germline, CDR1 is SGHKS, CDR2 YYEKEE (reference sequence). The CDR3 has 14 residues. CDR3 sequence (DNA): TGTGCCAGCAGCTTCGCGTCCATGGGGACTGAAGCTTTCTTT. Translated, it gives CASSFASMGTEAFF.

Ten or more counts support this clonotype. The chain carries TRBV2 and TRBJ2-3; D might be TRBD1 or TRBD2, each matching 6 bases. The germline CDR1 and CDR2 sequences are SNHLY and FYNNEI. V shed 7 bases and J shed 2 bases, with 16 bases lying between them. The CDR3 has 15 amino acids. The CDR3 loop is CASNRGGGNTDTQYF. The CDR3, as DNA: TGTGCCAGCAACCGCGGAGGGGGGAACACAGATACGCAGTATTTT.

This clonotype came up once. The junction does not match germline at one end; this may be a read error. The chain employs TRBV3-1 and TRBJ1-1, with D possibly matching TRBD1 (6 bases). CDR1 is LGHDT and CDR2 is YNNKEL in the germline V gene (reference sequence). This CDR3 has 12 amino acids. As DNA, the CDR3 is TGTACCAGTAGCCCAGGGGTTACTGAAGCTGTCTTT. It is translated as CTSSPGVTEAVF.

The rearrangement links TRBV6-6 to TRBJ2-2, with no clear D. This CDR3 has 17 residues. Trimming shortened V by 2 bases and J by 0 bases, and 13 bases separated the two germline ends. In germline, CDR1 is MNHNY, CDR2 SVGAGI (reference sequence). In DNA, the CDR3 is TGTGCCAGCAGTTACGCGTGGGCACTCACGAACACCGGGGAGCTGTTTTTT. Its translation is CASSYAWALTNTGELFF.

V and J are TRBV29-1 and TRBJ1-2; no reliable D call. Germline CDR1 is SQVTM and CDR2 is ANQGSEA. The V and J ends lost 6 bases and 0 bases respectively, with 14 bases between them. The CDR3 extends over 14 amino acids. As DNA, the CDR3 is TGCAGCGTCGAGCACGGGTGGACTAACTATGGCTACACCTTC. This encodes CSVEHGWTNYGYTF.